This entry lists 2 T cell receptor beta chains sequenced from one sample in a study of Graves' ophthalmopathy and Graves' hyperthyroidism. TCR beta CDR3 amplification used RNA transcripts. The first round was an RT-PCR with HTBI primers, and the second round was a multiplex PCR. TCRdb itself ran the multiplex PCR reads through MiXCR, one entry per CDR3 protein. The data show more than 1,000,000 distinct CDR3 sequences, less than 45% seen once. Sequenced material: peripheral blood or thyroid tissue (not recorded which). The receptors shown here come from an adult man with Graves' hyperthyroidism.

This clonotype turned up a few times. V usage is TRBV7-9 and J usage is TRBJ2-7; possible D gene TRBD2, 7 bases. The CDR3 length is 16 residues. V gave up 5 bases and J gave up 6 bases, with 23 bases separating them. Germline V gene data show CDR1 as SEHNR and CDR2 as FQNEAQ (reference sequence). CDR3 coding DNA: TGTGCCAGCAGCCCCCCCTCGGCGGGGGCTGCAAGCGAGCAGTACTTC. The encoded protein is CASSPPSAGAASEQYF.

Points on this clonotype: A much larger clone differs from this one at a single base, so this may be a read error. The chain recombines TRBV19 with TRBJ2-2, with a tentative D call TRBD1 (6 bases). The CDR3 loop spans 16 amino acids. Germline CDR1 LNHDA, CDR2 SQIVND (reference sequence). CDR3 sequence reads: CASSMSGGLNTGEPFF. The CDR3 bases are TGTGCCAGTAGTATGTCTGGGGGCTTGAACACCGGGGAGCCGTTTTTT.